The sequence of this TCR beta chain was determined in a study of human T cells and chemical hapten exposure. Whole-study context: Slight differences in pooled library volume were the main source of varying TCR yields across samples.

TCRdb fed the RACE reads into MiXCR, producing one record per CDR3 protein. The data contain tens of thousands of distinct CDR3 sequences, 9% to 9.5% of them singletons. Time point described: patch test 3, about 24 weeks after DPC sensitization. Treatment noted: therapeutic diphenylcyclopropenone sensitization with weekly scalp DPC. Sequencing started from total RNA isolated from unfractionated whole blood. This clonotype was observed a handful of times. Its target is not known. Study-wide results and limits: Large CDR3 similarity clusters arose significantly more often from expanded TCRs than from controls. DPC sensitization left the count of TCRs above 1 in 1000 unchanged.

The germline gives CDR1 MNHEY, CDR2 SMNVEV (reference sequence). Trimming left V 5 bases short and J 6 bases short, with 13 bases between. This CDR3 is built from 13 residues. This rearrangement joins TRBV27 to TRBJ1-1, with a weak D call TRBD1 (6 bases). This specimen was whole blood, taken in connection with sensitization to the hapten diphenylcyclopropenone (DPC). The sequence derives from a man between 50 and 59 years old with alopecia areata. Some clones in this sample may be carry-over from other donors' samples. CDR3 residues: CASSIRGGAEAFF. Written as DNA, the CDR3 is TGTGCCAGCAGTATACGAGGGGGAGCTGAAGCTTTCTTT.